Here is one T cell receptor beta chain with its context. These data are taken from a study of cytomegalovirus exposure and HLA in healthy donors. PCR involved 60 Vbeta and 13 Jbeta primers. Clones were read by immunoSEQ multiplex PCR, and TCRdb kept only the in-frame ones, dropping some. The table records 200,000 to 250,000 clones, around four fifths of them present only once. Germline CDR1 and CDR2: LNHNV and YYDKDF (reference sequence). The CDR3 contains 15 residues. V shed 0 bases and J 2 bases; nucleotides not matched to a gene: 2. This receptor was identified in a boy aged 2 to 10 in good health and CMV-seronegative. The sample consisted of PBMCs. The chain couples TRBV15 to TRBJ2-5; 8 bases line up with TRBD1. The CDR3 is CATSRDRGQQETQYF. The CDR3 DNA reads TGTGCCACCAGCAGAGACAGGGGGCAACAAGAGACCCAGTACTTC. The full variable domain, completed using reference TRBV15 and TRBJ2-5, is DAMVIQNPRYQVTQFGKPVTLSCSQTLNHNVMYWYQQKSSQAPKLLFHYYDKDFNNEADTPDNFQSRRPNTSFCFLDIRSPGLGDTAMYLCATSRDRGQQETQYFGPGTRLLVL.